Sequencing of this T cell receptor (beta chain) was carried out in a study of identical twins. Whole-study results and caveats: In monozygotic twins, models underestimated the sharing of out-of-frame TCR alpha. A cross-sectional statistical analysis, not follow-up of the same donors, supported the conclusions.

About this clonotype: As yet, its antigen is unknown.

Germline V gene sequence: CDR1 SEHNR, CDR2 FQNEAQ (reference sequence). The CDR3 runs to 13 residues. The ends were cut back, 2 bases at V and 7 bases at J, with 8 bases in the middle. The authors used template switching to add a universal primer site and gave cDNA unique molecular identifiers. TCRdb itself ran the 5' RACE reads through MiXCR, one entry per CDR3 protein. Of 350,000 or so distinct CDR3 sequences listed, 9% to 10% are singletons. The sequenced sample consisted of naive T cells sorted from blood. The TCR originated in a woman between 45 and 65 years old in good health. This rearrangement joins TRBV7-9 to TRBJ2-2; possibly TRBD1 for D (6 bases). CDR3 region: CASSLSGVGELFF. The CDR3 bases are TGTGCCAGCAGCTTATCAGGGGTCGGGGAGCTGTTTTTT.